This entry is about one T cell receptor (beta chain). The data are from a study of shared T cell receptors in the human thymus. Germline values: CDR1 GTSNPN, CDR2 SVGIG (reference sequence). This CDR3 is built from 17 residues. The V and J ends lost 3 bases and 5 bases, in that order; junction bases with no gene match: 15. TCRdb keeps only in-frame clones here, not all; method: immunoSEQ multiplex PCR. The data contain around 730,000 clones, approximately 83% of them singletons. These data also featured in a second study, about human thymus T cells. From that second work: Corrective heart surgery yielded the resections from which the thymus tissue came. Thymic and blood repertoires appeared to carry a bias in their V and J gene usage. Related studies found that unrelated individuals share highly overlapping thymic repertoires.

The sequenced material came from thymocytes. The clonotype originates from a girl less than two years old with a congenital heart defect. This chain connects TRBV30 to TRBJ1-1, with 10 bases matching TRBD1. The DNA of the CDR3 is TGTGCCTGGAGGGATGGGAGACAGGGGGCTTTTGATACTGAAGCTTTCTTT. Its translation: CAWRDGRQGAFDTEAFF.